This is a list of T cell receptor beta chains from one sample in a study of shared clonotypes between healthy human individuals. Clones were read by immunoSEQ multiplex PCR, and TCRdb kept only the in-frame ones, dropping some. The sample contains some 1,600,000 clones, around 98% of which appear only once. The sample was naive CD4+ T cells sorted from blood. The receptors originated from a man aged 30 to 45 in good health. The CDR3 runs from the conserved cysteine through the conserved F or W. The order of the fields is D gene, V gene, J gene, clone size, CDR3 protein, CDR3 DNA. The D gene is left open where the match is weak. Some rows have no size entry. The others give once, few or many, or a class for an expanded clone.

>TRBD2|TRBV10-1|TRBJ2-2|.
CASGGLARTGELFF
TGCGCCAGCGGAGGACTAGCACGCACCGGGGAGCTGTTTTTT
>.|TRBV7-2|TRBJ2-6|.
CASSFFNYPSGANVLTF
TGTGCCAGCAGCTTCTTTAACTATCCCTCTGGGGCCAACGTCCTGACTTTC
>TRBD2|TRBV14|TRBJ2-1|.
CASSHRREWNEQFF
TGTGCCAGCAGCCATAGGCGGGAGTGGAATGAGCAGTTCTTC
>.|TRBV29-1|TRBJ2-7|.
CSVGWQLYEQYF
TGCAGCGTTGGGTGGCAGTTGTACGAGCAGTACTTC
>TRBD2|TRBV19|TRBJ2-2|.
CASSFRSLAGVPGELFF
TGTGCCAGTAGTTTCCGATCTCTAGCGGGAGTCCCCGGGGAGCTGTTTTTT
>.|TRBV7-9|TRBJ1-1|.
CASSFQKDGTEAFF
TGTGCCAGCAGCTTTCAGAAGGATGGCACTGAAGCTTTCTTT
>TRBD1|TRBV10-3|TRBJ1-2|.
CAISSGGSYGYTF
TGTGCCATCAGCTCAGGGGGCAGCTATGGCTACACCTTC
>.|TRBV5-1|TRBJ1-1|.
CASSLYDKNTEAFF
TGCGCCAGCAGCTTGTACGATAAGAACACTGAAGCTTTCTTT
>.|TRBV15|TRBJ1-5|once
CATSRDPGYGQPQHF
TGTGCCACCAGCAGAGACCCAGGGTACGGGCAGCCCCAGCATTTT
>TRBD1|TRBV10-1|TRBJ2-7|.
CASSRTGYGEQYF
TGCGCCAGCAGTCGGACAGGGTATGGCGAGCAGTACTTC
>.|TRBV16|TRBJ2-3|.
CASSQSGVRDGVTDTQYF
TGTGCCAGCAGCCAATCTGGCGTCCGGGACGGGGTAACAGATACGCAGTATTTT
>.|TRBV7-9|TRBJ2-3|.
CASGLAATDTQYF
TGTGCCAGCGGCCTAGCAGCCACAGATACGCAGTATTTT
>TRBD1|TRBV14|TRBJ2-7|.
CASSRKVTGAPEPYEQYF
TGTGCCAGCAGCCGAAAAGTAACAGGGGCGCCAGAGCCCTACGAGCAGTACTTC
>.|TRBV5-1|TRBJ2-3|.
CASSVDGPGTDTQYF
TGCGCCAGCAGCGTGGACGGGCCGGGCACAGATACGCAGTATTTT
>.|TRBV18|TRBJ2-5|.
CASSPGPRHYRWETQYF
TGTGCCAGCTCACCAGGCCCGAGGCATTACAGGTGGGAGACCCAGTACTTC
>.|TRBV10-2|TRBJ2-5|.
CASRFGGEETQYF
TGCGCCAGCAGGTTTGGGGGAGAAGAGACCCAGTACTTC
>.|TRBV5-1|TRBJ2-6|.
CASSLQTGRPSGANVLTF
TGCGCCAGCAGCCTACAGACAGGCAGACCCTCTGGGGCCAACGTCCTGACTTTC
>.|TRBV7-2|TRBJ2-7|.
CASSPDSSGAGYEQYF
TGTGCCAGCAGCCCGGACTCTAGTGGGGCTGGGTACGAGCAGTACTTC
>TRBD1|TRBV28|TRBJ1-4|.
CASSTSHRGANEKLFF
TGTGCCAGCAGTACCTCGCACAGGGGCGCTAATGAAAAACTGTTTTTT
>TRBD1|TRBV2|TRBJ2-7|.
CASSSAGTAYEQYF
TGTGCCAGCAGCTCCGCCGGGACAGCCTACGAGCAGTACTTC
>TRBD2|TRBV29-1|TRBJ2-5|.
CSVEGPRLAGHQETQYF
TGCAGCGTTGAAGGGCCCCGTCTAGCGGGACACCAAGAGACCCAGTACTTC
>TRBD1|TRBV2|TRBJ1-3|.
CAKTGENGNTIYF
TGTGCCAAAACAGGGGAAAACGGAAACACCATATATTTT
>.|TRBV10-3|TRBJ2-1|.
CAIRVNSYNEQFF
TGTGCCATCAGAGTGAACTCCTACAATGAGCAGTTCTTC
>.|TRBV29-1|TRBJ1-2|.
CSVEGAPGMSYGYTF
TGCAGCGTTGAAGGGGCCCCGGGTATGAGCTATGGCTACACCTTC
>.|TRBV5-1|TRBJ2-2|.
CASSSQDGELFF
TGCGCCAGCAGCTCCCAGGACGGGGAGCTGTTTTTT
>.|TRBV9|TRBJ2-7|.
CASSVATGLYEQYF
TGTGCCAGCAGCGTAGCTACAGGTCTTTACGAGCAGTACTTC
>.|TRBV28|TRBJ1-1|.
CASGLLNLNTEAFF
TGTGCCAGCGGTCTTCTTAACCTGAACACTGAAGCTTTCTTT
>.|TRBV2|TRBJ2-5|.
CASSGQETQYF
TGTGCCAGCAGTGGGCAAGAGACCCAGTACTTC
>.|TRBV7-6|TRBJ2-7|.
CASSPKSRNPLTYEQYF
TGTGCCAGCAGCCCGAAGAGCCGGAACCCTCTTACCTACGAGCAGTACTTC
>.|TRBV7-4|TRBJ2-3|.
CASSTRDPRQDTQYF
TGTGCCAGCAGCACCCGGGACCCCCGGCAAGATACGCAGTATTTT
>.|TRBV29-1|TRBJ2-7|.
CSVESMASREQYF
TGCAGCGTTGAGAGTATGGCCTCTCGGGAGCAGTACTTC
>.|TRBV9|TRBJ2-7|.
CASSVEAGSLYEQYF
TGTGCCAGCAGCGTAGAGGCGGGAAGTCTCTACGAGCAGTACTTC
>.|TRBV6-5|TRBJ2-7|.
CASRYRGTTEF
TGTGCCAGCAGGTACAGAGGGACAACCGAATTC
>TRBD2|TRBV19|TRBJ2-7|.
CASSTRESLGGPGEQYF
TGTGCCAGTAGTACCCGTGAGTCCCTGGGAGGGCCGGGCGAGCAGTACTTC
>.|TRBV7-7|TRBJ2-1|.
CASSARTSNEQFF
TGTGCCAGCAGTGCAAGAACGAGCAATGAGCAGTTCTTC
>TRBD1|TRBV14|TRBJ1-1|.
CASSQGPGGRTEAFF
TGTGCCAGCAGCCAAGGACCAGGGGGCCGCACTGAAGCTTTCTTT
>.|TRBV13|TRBJ1-4|.
CASSLRAAEKLFF
TGTGCCAGCAGCCTAAGGGCAGCCGAAAAACTGTTTTTT
>.|TRBV9|TRBJ1-1|.
CASSARGSTNTEAFF
TGTGCCAGCAGCGCCAGGGGTTCCACGAACACTGAAGCTTTCTTT
>.|TRBV15|TRBJ2-7|.
CATSRDRHEQYF
TGTGCCACCAGCAGAGATAGACACGAGCAGTACTTC
>TRBD1|TRBV7-2|TRBJ2-5|.
CASSYGTGTQETQYF
TGTGCCAGCAGCTACGGGACAGGAACACAAGAGACCCAGTACTTC
>TRBD2|TRBV10-1|TRBJ2-7|.
CASSASGRVAQYF
TGCGCCAGCAGTGCAAGCGGGAGGGTTGCGCAGTACTTC
>.|TRBV10-3|TRBJ2-5|.
CAISESQGGGETQYF
TGTGCCATCAGTGAGTCGCAGGGTGGTGGAGAGACCCAGTACTTC
>.|TRBV6-5|TRBJ2-3|.
CASSQGTDTQYF
TGTGCCAGCAGCCAAGGCACAGATACGCAGTATTTT
>TRBD2|TRBV27|TRBJ2-1|once
CASSPDKRGNNEQFF
TGTGCCAGCAGCCCCGATAAGCGGGGTAACAATGAGCAGTTCTTC
>.|TRBV21-1|TRBJ2-3|.
CASSTGGQALTDTQYF
TGTGCCAGCAGCACGGGGGGACAGGCGCTCACAGATACGCAGTATTTT